The clone carrying this TCR beta chain was detected only once. Healthy adults negative for HIV, lacking recent acute infections or vaccinations, served as donors. Germline CDR1 reads MRHNA; CDR2 reads SNTAGT. V shed 8 bases, J shed 7 bases, and the junction held 19 bases outside the gene matches. The CDR3 contains 16 residues. These data come from a study of shared clonotypes between healthy human individuals. Libraries were prepared by immunoSEQ multiplex PCR; TCRdb keeps only in-frame clonotypes and omits some of them. The sample shows about 470,000 clones, more than 75% of them seen only once. Sequencing input: PBMCs. The sequence was obtained from a woman aged 40-49 years in good health. Some clones in this sample may be carry-over from other donors' samples. This sequence joins TRBV6-4 and TRBJ2-7; 8 bases agree with TRBD1. CDR3 loop: CASYHKDRVRFGEQYF. CDR3 nucleotide sequence: TGTGCCAGCTATCACAAGGACAGGGTGAGGTTCGGAGAGCAGTACTTC.